What follows are 30 T cell receptor beta chains derived from one specimen sequenced in a study of cytomegalovirus exposure and HLA in healthy donors. 13 Jbeta primers and 60 Vbeta primers were used for the PCR. Sequencing was performed with immunoSEQ multiplex PCR; in TCRdb, only in-frame clones are kept and a portion is missing. The table lists about 150,000 clones, over 60% of them singletons, with about 13% in the top ten. The sequencing input was PBMCs. Receptor source: a man between 40 and 49 years old in good health and CMV-seropositive.

V is TRBV7-3 and J is TRBJ2-7; D is perhaps TRBD1 (6 bases). The ends were cut back, 5 bases at V and 5 bases at J, with 16 bases in the middle. The CDR3 extends over 14 amino acids. The V gene's germline CDR1 is SGHTA and CDR2 FQGTGA. The CDR3 is CASSPSYRDHEQYF. For the CDR3, the DNA is TGTGCCAGCAGCCCGAGCTACAGGGATCACGAGCAGTACTTC.

The chain carries TRBV28 and TRBJ1-2; D gene unclear. Trimming shortened V by 2 bases and J by 4 bases, and 11 bases separated the two germline ends. CDR1 and CDR2 (germline): MDHEN, SYDVKM. The CDR3 has 14 residues. DNA of the CDR3: TGTGCCAGCAGTTTAATCGGGTCCCCCTATGGCTACACCTTC. Its translation: CASSLIGSPYGYTF.

This chain joins TRBV29-1 and TRBJ2-3, with TRBD2 matching 8 bases. Germline loops: CDR1 SQVTM, CDR2 ANQGSEA. Trimming took 6 bases from V and 9 from J; bases not matched to a gene: 8. The CDR3 totals 12 residues. The CDR3 DNA is TGCAGCGTGGGAGCGGGAGTAGAGACGCAGTATTTT. It encodes CSVGAGVETQYF.

The chain has TRBV28 and TRBJ2-5; 7 positions agree with TRBD1. The CDR3 covers 15 residues. The germline gives CDR1 MDHEN, CDR2 SYDVKM. Trimming cost V 3 bases and J 2 bases; bases outside gene matches: 6. The chain's CDR3 is CASSFPPGQQETQYF. CDR3 nucleotides: TGTGCCAGCAGTTTCCCCCCGGGACAGCAAGAGACCCAGTACTTC. The whole variable domain, remainder taken from reference TRBV28 and TRBJ2-5, is DVKVTQSSRYLVKRTGEKVFLECVQDMDHENMFWYRQDPGLGLRLIYFSYDVKMKEKGDIPEGYSVSREKKERFSLILESASTNQTSMYLCASSFPPGQQETQYFGPGTRLLVL.

This clone was seen a few times. The sample holds other DNA sequences that translate to the same CDR3. The V gene is TRBV11-2, the J gene TRBJ2-3; D is perhaps TRBD1 (6 bases). The CDR3 extends over 13 amino acids. V was trimmed by 6 bases and J by 3 bases, leaving 10 bases between them. Germline lookup yields CDR1 SGHAT and CDR2 FQNNGV. The DNA of the CDR3 is TGTGCCAGCAGTTCCCAGGGGACAGATACGCAGTATTTT. Protein sequence: CASSSQGTDTQYF.

This chain joins TRBV5-4 and TRBJ1-2; D gene uncertain. Germline CDR1 SGHNT, CDR2 YYREEE (reference sequence). This CDR3 contains 13 residues. The V end lost 4 bases, the J end lost 4 bases, and 11 bases lay between the germline ends. CDR3 DNA sequence: TGTGCCAGCAGCGCTGGAGGCGGCTATGGCTACACCTTC. Encoded protein: CASSAGGGYGYTF.

DNA for the CDR3: TGTGCCAGCAGTGTGCAAAGGAGCGCGAACACCGGGGAGCTGTTTTTT. The encoded protein is CASSVQRSANTGELFF. The chain combines TRBV9 with TRBJ2-2; D unresolved. Germline V gene lookup returns CDR1 SGDLS and CDR2 YYNGEE. The CDR3 extends over 16 amino acids. The ends were cut back, 5 bases at V and 0 bases at J, with 14 bases in the middle.

This clone has just one count. The chain combines TRBV14 with TRBJ1-2; weak D call: TRBD1 (5 bases). Looked up from germline, CDR1 is SGHDN and CDR2 is FVKESK. The CDR3 covers 14 residues. Trimming removed 1 base from V and 4 bases from J, with 10 bases in between. The CDR3 DNA is TGTGCCAGCAGCCAAGTAACAGGTAGCTATGGCTACACCTTC. Encoded protein: CASSQVTGSYGYTF.

The CDR3: CASSSPTSGRLTDTQYF. The CDR3 coding sequence is TGTGCCAGCAGCTCCCCGACTAGCGGGAGGCTAACAGATACGCAGTATTTT. This sequence joins TRBV5-4 and TRBJ2-3, with 13 bases aligning to TRBD2. With V trimmed by 3 bases and J by 3 bases, 7 bases remained unmatched. This CDR3 comprises 17 residues. Germline-derived CDR1 and CDR2 are SGHNT and YYREEE (reference sequence).

J is TRBJ2-3 and V is TRBV7-9; TRBD1 agrees at 7 bases. Germline assignment: CDR1 SEHNR and CDR2 FQNEAQ (reference sequence). V lost 2 bases and J lost 7; bases outside the gene matches: 9. This CDR3 comprises 15 residues. The CDR3 DNA follows: TGTGCCAGCAGCTTAACCTCGGGACAGTATAATACGCAGTATTTT. This translates into CASSLTSGQYNTQYF.

V is TRBV5-6 and J is TRBJ2-7, with D possibly TRBD2 on 6 matching bases. Per germline, CDR1 SGHDT and CDR2 YYEEEE. Deletions cut 4 bases from V and 0 bases from J, with 11 bases between. The CDR3 spans 14 residues. CDR3 nucleotides: TGTGCCAGCAGCCCTGACGGGAGCTCCTACGAGCAGTACTTC. It translates to CASSPDGSSYEQYF. The entire variable domain, with the rest obtained from reference TRBV5-6 and TRBJ2-7, is as follows: DAGVTQSPTHLIKTRGQQVTLRCSPKSGHDTVSWYQQALGQGPQFIFQYYEEEERQRGNFPDRFSGHQFPNYSSELNVNALLLGDSALYLCASSPDGSSYEQYFGPGTRLTVT.

The V and J genes are TRBV6-5 and TRBJ2-7; D is uncertain. Germline V lookup: CDR1 MNHEY, CDR2 SVGAGI. The length of the CDR3 is 13 residues. With 0 bases removed from V and 1 base from J, the gap between germline ends came to 4 bases. The CDR3 sequence: CASSYSSSYEQYF. CDR3 nucleotide sequence: TGTGCCAGCAGTTACTCGTCTTCCTACGAGCAGTACTTC.

The CDR3 region is CASSQDRGRQENTEAFF. Here the CDR3 DNA reads TGCGCCAGCAGCCAAGATAGGGGTAGACAGGAGAACACTGAAGCTTTCTTT. The chain couples TRBV4-1 to TRBJ1-1, with D perhaps matching TRBD1 (6 bases). Trimming stripped 0 bases from V and 1 base from J, with 15 bases between. The CDR3 consists of 17 residues. The germline gives CDR1 MGHRA, CDR2 YSYEKL.

This chain connects TRBV27 to TRBJ2-7, with a possible D match to TRBD1 (5 bases). Germline CDR1 and CDR2: MNHEY and SMNVEV (reference sequence). This CDR3 comprises 13 residues. Trimming left V 2 bases short and J 0 bases short, with 5 bases between. The CDR3 DNA reads TGTGCCAGCAGTTTAGACAGCTCCTACGAGCAGTACTTC. Translating it yields CASSLDSSYEQYF.

V and J are TRBV28 and TRBJ2-7; 9 nucleotides agree with TRBD1. Germline V gene data show CDR1 as MDHEN and CDR2 as SYDVKM. This CDR3 region has 15 residues. Trimming took 6 bases from V and 2 from J; bases not matched to a gene: 8. CDR3 sequence: CASRVDRGVAYEQYF. CDR3 sequence (DNA): TGTGCCAGCAGGGTGGACAGGGGAGTAGCCTACGAGCAGTACTTC.

The gene calls are TRBV2 and TRBJ2-1; 9 bases fit TRBD2. CDR1 SNHLY and CDR2 FYNNEI come from the germline V gene. The length of the CDR3 is 16 residues. Trimming cost V 7 bases and J 6 bases; bases outside gene matches: 13. The DNA for the CDR3 is TGTGCCAGCAAGGAAGGGCCGGGACTAGCTTCCAATGAGCAGTTCTTC. Translated, it gives CASKEGPGLASNEQFF.

A word on this clone: A read error may account for a junction end that differs from germline. The chain is built from TRBV7-9 and TRBJ2-5; D possibly corresponds to TRBD1 (7 bases). Germline CDR1 reads SEHNR; CDR2 reads FQNEAQ (reference sequence). The CDR3 runs to 16 residues. CDR3 nucleotide sequence: TGTTCCAGCAGCCCTCGACAGGGAGGTGGCCAAGAGACCCAGTACTTC. This codes for CSSSPRQGGGQETQYF.

Points on this clone: At the DNA level, this CDR3 is encoded by other sequences in the same sample as well. The V call is TRBV5-1, the J call TRBJ1-5; no clear D. The CDR3 consists of 13 residues. CDR1 is SGHRS and CDR2 is YFSETQ in the germline V gene. Trimming shortened V by 0 bases and J by 2 bases, and 3 bases separated the two germline ends. The CDR3 is CASSLVGNQPQHF. As DNA, the CDR3 is TGCGCCAGCAGCTTGGTAGGCAATCAGCCCCAGCATTTT.

As regards this clone: The sample holds other DNA sequences that translate to the same CDR3. V and J are TRBV7-9 and TRBJ1-5; 8 positions match TRBD1. The CDR3 consists of 14 residues. Germline V gives CDR1 SEHNR, CDR2 FQNEAQ (reference sequence). Trimming at V came to 5 bases and at J to 7 bases, leaving 7 bases not matched to a gene. The CDR3 DNA sequence: TGTGCCAGCAGCCTCGGACAGGGCGACCAGCCCCAGCATTTT. Encoded protein: CASSLGQGDQPQHF.

This chain uses TRBV27 with TRBJ1-5; maybe TRBD1 (6 bases). CDR1 is MNHEY, CDR2 SMNVEV, per germline (reference sequence). V lost 5 bases and J 1 base, leaving 18 bases between the germline ends. This CDR3 is 17 amino acids long. The chain's CDR3 is CASSLPKQGKSNQPQHF. The CDR3 DNA is TGTGCCAGCAGTCTGCCCAAACAGGGAAAGAGCAATCAGCCCCAGCATTTT.

The V call is TRBV10-3, the J call TRBJ2-7; 10 positions match TRBD2. The CDR3 sequence is 15 residues long. In germline, CDR1 is ENHRY, CDR2 SYGVKD. V was pared by 6 bases and J by 3 bases, with 8 bases of the junction left unmatched. Here the CDR3 reads CAIRGASGSRYEQYF. The DNA of the CDR3 is TGTGCCATCAGGGGTGCTAGCGGGAGTCGCTACGAGCAGTACTTC.

The chain recombines TRBV5-1 with TRBJ2-5, with 10 nucleotides matching TRBD2. The CDR3 has 16 residues. Germline lookup yields CDR1 SGHRS and CDR2 YFSETQ. The V gene end was trimmed by 1 base and the J gene end by 2 bases; junction bases not matched to a gene: 5. CDR3 protein: CASSLTLAGVQETQYF. The CDR3 region has the DNA TGCGCCAGCAGCTTGACCCTAGCGGGGGTACAAGAGACCCAGTACTTC.

This clone was recorded once. This chain connects TRBV6-5 to TRBJ1-6; 9 nucleotides align to TRBD1. There are 13 residues in the CDR3. V was clipped by 6 bases and J by 9 bases; unmatched bases: 3. Germline CDR1 MNHEY, CDR2 SVGAGI. CDR3 loop: CASRGQGGSPLHF. Here the CDR3 DNA reads TGTGCCAGCAGGGGACAGGGAGGTTCACCCCTCCACTTT.

The V gene is TRBV28, the J gene TRBJ1-2, with D possibly matching TRBD1 (6 bases). Trimming pared 6 bases from V and 5 bases from J, leaving 19 bases between. This CDR3 spans 15 amino acids. Germline lookup yields CDR1 MDHEN and CDR2 SYDVKM. The CDR3 here is CASSIKWGGAYGYTF. In DNA, the CDR3 is TGTGCCAGCAGCATTAAGTGGGGGGGCGCATATGGCTACACCTTC.

This clone was seen just once. This chain links TRBV21-1 with TRBJ2-7; the table's D call, TRBD1, has no DNA check behind it. TRBV21-1 has pseudogene status. This CDR3 is 17 amino acids long. The CDR3 loop is CASSINHRESRTYEQYF. In DNA form, the CDR3 reads TGTGCCAGCAGTATAAACCACAGGGAGAGTAGGACCTACGAGCAGTACTTC.

The chain links TRBV15 to TRBJ1-2; D possibly corresponds to TRBD1 (5 bases). This CDR3 is 14 amino acids long. CDR1 and CDR2 from the germline V gene are LNHNV and YYDKDF (reference sequence). Trimming cost V 0 bases and J 5 bases, with 10 bases left between them. In DNA, the CDR3 is TGTGCCACCAGCAGAGATCGACAGTTATATGGCTACACCTTC. Translated, it gives CATSRDRQLYGYTF.

V and J are TRBV7-2 and TRBJ1-5, with a tentative D call TRBD1 (5 bases). This CDR3 has 15 residues. V lost 0 bases, J lost 9 bases, and 15 bases lay in between. Germline V gene lookup returns CDR1 SGHTA and CDR2 FQGNSA. The CDR3 is CASSLALQAPVPQHF. CDR3 sequence (DNA): TGTGCCAGCAGCTTAGCGCTACAGGCGCCCGTGCCCCAGCATTTT.

V usage is TRBV4-3 and J usage is TRBJ2-3; 12 bases agree with TRBD2. The germline CDR1 and CDR2 sequences are LGHNA and YSLEER. The CDR3 totals 15 residues. The trim removed 3 bases at V and 8 bases at J, leaving 6 bases unmatched. In nucleotides, the CDR3 is TGCGCCAGCAGCCAGGCCGGGACTAGCGGGTCTACGCAGTATTTT. Translation gives CASSQAGTSGSTQYF.

This chain connects TRBV28 to TRBJ2-5, with 8 bases fitting TRBD1. The germline V gene has CDR1 MDHEN and CDR2 SYDVKM. V trimming: 6 bases; J trimming: 4 bases; junction bases outside the gene matches: 1. The CDR3 length is 12 residues. The CDR3 bases are TGTGCCAGCAGCCAGGGGGCAGAGACCCAGTACTTC. It translates to CASSQGAETQYF.

V usage is TRBV29-1 and J usage is TRBJ2-2; the match to TRBD1 covers 8 bases. This CDR3 region has 15 residues. CDR1 is SQVTM, CDR2 ANQGSEA, per germline. V dropped 7 bases and J dropped 5; count of bases not matched to a gene: 12. CDR3 in amino acids: CSAAMDRAPTGELFF. DNA of the CDR3: TGCAGCGCTGCGATGGACAGGGCCCCAACCGGGGAGCTGTTTTTT.